Reported below is one TCR beta chain. Its target is not known. The data originate from a study of T cell responses to AZD1222 COVID-19 vaccine. General study findings and limits: Donor demographics were predominantly white British with a female majority; clonal diversity may be underestimated.

Assay: immunoSEQ multiplex PCR; the TCRdb copy retains only in-frame clones and omits some. This sample carries 85,000 to 130,000 clones, roughly 90% of them seen once, and the ten largest clones take over 15%. The CDR3 has 15 amino acids. CDR1 and CDR2 (germline): SNHLY, FYNNEI. The V gene end was trimmed by 6 bases and the J gene end by 3 bases; junction bases not matched to a gene: 4. The sample here was peripheral blood, taken on day 0 of AZD1222 vaccination. The receptor's source is an adult in good health. The rearrangement uses TRBV2 and TRBJ1-5, with 11 bases that match TRBD1. The CDR3 reads CASSGTGGINQPQHF. The CDR3 coding sequence is TGTGCCAGCAGCGGGACAGGGGGAATCAATCAGCCCCAGCATTTT.